This TCR beta chain stems from a study of T cells in narcolepsy. Turning to the study itself: Enrolled donors included narcolepsy type 1 or type 2 patients and healthy controls.

General study points: Healthy controls reportedly lacked the autoreactive clonotypes serially found in patients' blood. Comparing one patient's CSF and blood CD4+ clonotypes highlighted HCRT- and TRIB2-specific autoreactive clonotypes.

The CDR3 covers 13 residues. The germline V gene has CDR1 MNHEY and CDR2 SVGAGI. V lost 6 bases to trimming and J lost 2 bases, with 7 bases between them. As regards this clone: Its matching antigen is unknown.

TCRdb's copy holds only in-frame clones and misses some; the assay was immunoSEQ multiplex PCR. This sample has some 2,500 clones; 26% occur once, and the top ten carry around 4%. The rearrangement links TRBV6-5 to TRBJ1-4; D unresolved. The receptor was derived from a human donor with narcolepsy. The sequenced sample was cultured CD4+ T cells from cerebrospinal fluid. The DNA of the CDR3 is TGTGCCAGCAGCCGGGCCACTAATGAAAAACTGTTTTTT. Its protein is CASSRATNEKLFF.